This T cell receptor (beta chain) stems from a study of blood T cell repertoires in COVID-19. TCRdb's table, derived via immunoSEQ multiplex PCR, lists solely in-frame clones and lacks some. The profile shows 14,000 or so clones, 84% of them singletons. CDR1 is MNHNS and CDR2 is SASEGT in the germline V gene. This CDR3 comprises 12 residues. Deletions cut 2 bases from V and 5 bases from J, with 7 bases between. Sequencing input: peripheral blood. The clonotype comes from a human donor in a cohort sampled during active COVID-19. V is TRBV6-1 and J is TRBJ2-7; tentative D call: TRBD2 (6 bases). CDR3 DNA sequence: TGTGCCAGCAGTGAATCGGGAGACGAGCAGTACTTC. Residues: CASSESGDEQYF.